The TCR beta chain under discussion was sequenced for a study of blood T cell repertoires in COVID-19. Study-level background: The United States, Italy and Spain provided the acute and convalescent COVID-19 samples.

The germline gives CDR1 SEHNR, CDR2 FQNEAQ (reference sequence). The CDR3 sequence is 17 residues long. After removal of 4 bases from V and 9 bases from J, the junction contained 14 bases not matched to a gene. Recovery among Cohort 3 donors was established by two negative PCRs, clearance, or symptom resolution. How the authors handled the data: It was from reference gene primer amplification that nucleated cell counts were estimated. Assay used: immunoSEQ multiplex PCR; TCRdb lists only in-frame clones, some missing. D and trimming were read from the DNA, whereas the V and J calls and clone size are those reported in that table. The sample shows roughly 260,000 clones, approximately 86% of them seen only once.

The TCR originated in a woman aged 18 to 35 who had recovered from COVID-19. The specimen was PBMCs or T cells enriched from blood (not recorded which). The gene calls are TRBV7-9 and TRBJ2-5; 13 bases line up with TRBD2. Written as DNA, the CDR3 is TGTGCCAGCAGCTCGAGGACTAGCGGGAGATCAAGAGAAGCCCAGTACTTC. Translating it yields CASSSRTSGRSREAQYF.